The clone carrying this T cell receptor (beta chain) was recorded at least ten times. Its antigen remains unknown. Axillary draining lymph nodes of breast cancer patients supplied the node samples. Deletions cut 1 base from V and 0 bases from J, with 10 bases between. Germline V CDR1 and CDR2: SGHKS, YYEKEE (reference sequence). This CDR3 contains 15 residues. The data were obtained in a study of breast tumors, draining lymph nodes, adjacent tissues. TCRdb reanalysed the multiplex PCR reads using MiXCR and keeps one entry per CDR3 protein. This table holds around 190,000 distinct CDR3 sequences, roughly a third found once. Study findings and constraints: Tumor T cell lymph node origin was a supported hypothesis, not proven. Tumor repertoires ranked between lymph nodes and nontumor tissue in diversity, with V and J gene preferences. Luminal-like breast cancer showed significantly higher tumor–nontumor repertoire similarity than basal-like.

The sequence was collected from a female donor with breast cancer. Some clones in this sample may be carry-over from other donors' samples. This rearrangement joins TRBV5-5 to TRBJ1-2; no definite D call. The sample taken for sequencing was axillary lymph node tissue. CDR3 amino acids: CASSLLSLSNYGYTF. The CDR3 coding sequence is TGTGCCAGCAGCTTGCTCTCCTTGTCTAACTATGGCTACACCTTC.